This T cell receptor beta chain derives from a study of brain metastases from non-small cell lung cancer. The CDR3 sequence is 13 residues long. Trimming left V 5 bases short and J 0 bases short, with 5 bases between. CDR1 is SGHVS and CDR2 is FQNEAQ in the germline V gene. A remark on this clone: The antigen is undetermined.

General observations from the study: Brain metastases shared most TCR repertoire with primaries, with sparse T cells.

The repertoire was sequenced with immunoSEQ multiplex PCR; TCRdb's copy has only in-frame clones and lacks some. Here the sample spans roughly 8,300 clones, around 85% being singletons. The sequence was obtained from a donor aged 40 or older with non-small cell lung cancer. V is TRBV7-8 and J is TRBJ1-3, with no clear D. The sequenced sample was primary lung tumor tissue. Here the CDR3 DNA reads TGTGCCAGCAGCCCCGTCTCTGGAAACACCATATATTTT. Translated, it gives CASSPVSGNTIYF.